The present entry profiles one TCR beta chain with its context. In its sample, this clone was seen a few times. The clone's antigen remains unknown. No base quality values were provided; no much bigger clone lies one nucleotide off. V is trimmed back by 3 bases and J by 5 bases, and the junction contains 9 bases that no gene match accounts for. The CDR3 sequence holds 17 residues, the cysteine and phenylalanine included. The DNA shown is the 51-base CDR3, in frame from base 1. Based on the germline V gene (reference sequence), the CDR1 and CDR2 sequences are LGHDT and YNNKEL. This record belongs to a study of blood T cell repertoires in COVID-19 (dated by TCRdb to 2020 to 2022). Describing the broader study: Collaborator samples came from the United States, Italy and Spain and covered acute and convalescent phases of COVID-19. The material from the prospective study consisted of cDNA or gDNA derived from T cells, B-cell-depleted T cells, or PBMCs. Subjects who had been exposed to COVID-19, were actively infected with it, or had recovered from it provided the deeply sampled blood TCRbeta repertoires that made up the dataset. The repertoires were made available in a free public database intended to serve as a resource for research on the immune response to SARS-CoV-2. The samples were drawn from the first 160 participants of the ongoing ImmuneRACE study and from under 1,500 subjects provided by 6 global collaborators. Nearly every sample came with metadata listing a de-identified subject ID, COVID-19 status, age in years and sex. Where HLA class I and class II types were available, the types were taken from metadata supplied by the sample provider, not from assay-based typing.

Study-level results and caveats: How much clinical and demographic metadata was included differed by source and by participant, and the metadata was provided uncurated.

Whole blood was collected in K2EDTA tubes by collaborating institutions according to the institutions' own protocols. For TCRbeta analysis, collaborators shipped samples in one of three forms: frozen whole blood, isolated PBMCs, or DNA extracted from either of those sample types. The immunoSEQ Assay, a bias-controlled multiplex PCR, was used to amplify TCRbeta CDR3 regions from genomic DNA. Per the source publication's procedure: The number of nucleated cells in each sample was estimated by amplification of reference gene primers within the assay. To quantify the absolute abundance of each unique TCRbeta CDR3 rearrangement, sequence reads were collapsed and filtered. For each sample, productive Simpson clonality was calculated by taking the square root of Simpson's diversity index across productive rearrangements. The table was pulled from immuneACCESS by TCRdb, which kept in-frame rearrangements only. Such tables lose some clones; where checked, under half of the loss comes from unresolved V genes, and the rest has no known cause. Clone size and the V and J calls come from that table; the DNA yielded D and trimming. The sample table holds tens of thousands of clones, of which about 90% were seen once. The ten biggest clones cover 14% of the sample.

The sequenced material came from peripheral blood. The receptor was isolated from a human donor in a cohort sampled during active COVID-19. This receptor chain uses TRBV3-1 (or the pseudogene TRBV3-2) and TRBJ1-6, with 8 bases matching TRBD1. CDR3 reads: CASSHTAGTGDNSPLHF. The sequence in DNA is TGTGCCAGCAGCCATACAGCCGGGACAGGAGATAATTCACCCCTCCACTTT.